A single sample gave rise to the 24 T cell receptor beta chains below, sequenced in a study of brain T cells in children with intractable seizures. Generated by immunoSEQ multiplex PCR, the TCRdb table keeps only in-frame clones and is missing some. The data contain some 76,000 clones, approximately 94% of them singletons. The sample consisted of peripheral blood, taken at surgery. The receptors come from a boy younger than two with tuberous sclerosis and intractable seizures.

The V gene is TRBV6-5, the J gene TRBJ2-5; D is unclear. CDR1 is MNHEY, CDR2 SVGAGI, per germline. V was cut by 0 bases and J by 3 bases, with 14 bases left in between. CDR3 length: 16 amino acids. The CDR3 DNA reads TGTGCCAGCAGTTACTCCCTGGGCGCCCTCAAAGAGACCCAGTACTTC. Translated, it gives CASSYSLGALKETQYF.

The rearrangement uses TRBV9 and TRBJ2-3; TRBD2 is a possible D gene (6 bases). CDR1 and CDR2 (germline): SGDLS, YYNGEE. This CDR3 has 15 amino acids. The V end was cut by 3 bases, the J end by 0 bases, with 11 bases between. CDR3 coding DNA: TGTGCCAGCAGCGCCGGGACTTCTAGCACAGATACGCAGTATTTT. Translation: CASSAGTSSTDTQYF.

The chain carries TRBV2 and TRBJ2-5; 7 bases line up with TRBD1. Germline V gives CDR1 SNHLY, CDR2 FYNNEI. This CDR3 has 14 residues. The V and J ends lost 8 bases and 5 bases, in that order; junction bases with no gene match: 11. The CDR3 spells CASLPDRVGETQYF. Written as DNA, the CDR3 is TGTGCCAGCCTCCCCGACAGGGTAGGGGAGACCCAGTACTTC.

The J gene is TRBJ2-1, the V gene TRBV10-2; D possibly matches TRBD1 or TRBD2 (6 bases each). From germline, CDR1 is WSHSY and CDR2 SAAADI. The CDR3 length is 15 residues. Trimming cost V 0 bases and J 7 bases, with 13 bases left between them. The CDR3, as DNA: TGCGCCAGCAGTGAGTCCCGGGGGCGCAGGAATGAGCAGTTCTTC. Its translation: CASSESRGRRNEQFF.

The CDR3 DNA is TGTGCCAGCAGCTTAGGGGGGACGGATCAGTTCTTC. Residues: CASSLGGTDQFF. This chain joins TRBV7-9 and TRBJ2-1, with D perhaps assigned TRBD1 or TRBD2 (5 bases each). V was clipped by 1 base and J by 13 bases, with 11 bases between them. There are 12 residues in the CDR3. The germline V gene has CDR1 SEHNR and CDR2 FQNEAQ (reference sequence). Using reference TRBV7-9 and TRBJ2-1 for the parts outside the CDR3, the full variable domain is DTGVSQNPRHKITKRGQNVTFRCDPISEHNRLYWYRQTLGQGPEFLTYFQNEAQLEKSRLLSDRFSAERPKGSFSTLEIQRTEQGDSAMYLCASSLGGTDQFFGPGTRLTVL.

The chain uses TRBV10-1 and TRBJ1-2; the D is unclear. Trimming left V 0 bases short and J 8 bases short, with 10 bases between. The CDR3 runs to 13 residues. CDR1 is WNHNN and CDR2 is SYGVQD in the germline V gene (reference sequence). The CDR3 protein is CASSESLFSGYTF. DNA for the CDR3: TGCGCCAGCAGTGAGTCGCTATTTTCCGGCTACACCTTC.

The rearrangement uses TRBV24-1 and TRBJ1-1; D might be TRBD1 (5 bases). Germline values: CDR1 KGHDR, CDR2 SFDVKD. The CDR3 contains 13 residues. With 6 bases removed from V and 3 bases from J, the gap between germline ends came to 10 bases. The CDR3 DNA sequence: TGTGCCACCAGTTCCTGGGGGGACACTGAAGCTTTCTTT. Encoded protein: CATSSWGDTEAFF.

The gene calls are TRBV5-6 and TRBJ1-2; 8 bases agree with TRBD1. The junction had 10 bases not matched to a gene; V was cut back by 4 bases and J by 5 bases. CDR1 is SGHDT, CDR2 YYEEEE, per germline. This CDR3 is 15 amino acids long. CDR3 DNA: TGTGCCAGCAGCCCCGGACAGGGTAGGGGTTATGGCTACACCTTC. It encodes CASSPGQGRGYGYTF.

The J gene is TRBJ2-1, the V gene TRBV6-5; D possibly corresponds to TRBD1 (5 bases). V lost 7 bases to trimming and J lost 1 base, with 8 bases between them. CDR3 length: 13 amino acids. Looked up from germline, CDR1 is MNHEY and CDR2 is SVGAGI. CDR3 protein: CASTNRSYNEQFF. CDR3 DNA: TGTGCCAGCACCAACAGGTCCTACAATGAGCAGTTCTTC.

This sequence joins TRBV30 and TRBJ2-7; 9 nucleotides line up with TRBD2. V lost 1 base to trimming and J lost 2 bases; unmatched junction nucleotides: 3. This CDR3 is built from 14 residues. CDR1 is GTSNPN, CDR2 SVGIG, per germline (reference sequence). DNA for the CDR3: TGTGCCTGGAGTGAGGGCGGGAGGGCCTACGAGCAGTACTTC. Its translation is CAWSEGGRAYEQYF.

With respect to this clone: One junction end disagrees with the germline gene, perhaps due to a read error. The chain uses TRBV9 and TRBJ2-3, with D maybe TRBD2 (8 bases). In germline, CDR1 is SGDLS, CDR2 YYNGEE. This CDR3 has 15 amino acids. The CDR3 bases are TGTGCCCGCAGCGTAGGGGGCGGGGGGACAGATACGCAGTATTTT. Residues: CARSVGGGGTDTQYF.

V is TRBV30 and J is TRBJ2-7, with D perhaps matching TRBD1 or TRBD2 (5 bases each). Deletions cut 2 bases from V and 3 bases from J, with 14 bases between. Germline assignment: CDR1 GTSNPN and CDR2 SVGIG (reference sequence). CDR3 size: 14 residues. The CDR3 nucleotides read TGTGCCTGGAGTCACTGGGACGGTAACTACGAGCAGTACTTC. Encoded protein: CAWSHWDGNYEQYF. The full variable domain, rest sourced from reference TRBV30 and TRBJ2-7, is SQTIHQWPATLVQPVGSPLSLECTVEGTSNPNLYWYRQAAGRGLQLLFYSVGIGQISSEVPQNLSASRPQDRQFILSSKKLLLSDSGFYLCAWSHWDGNYEQYFGPGTRLTVT.

The count of this clone is one. The gene calls are TRBV5-1 and TRBJ1-3, with unresolved D. Germline V gives CDR1 SGHRS, CDR2 YFSETQ. The CDR3 length is 16 residues. V was trimmed by 0 bases and J by 4 bases, leaving 14 bases between them. CDR3 protein: CASSLGTTRAGNTIYF. In DNA, the CDR3 is TGCGCCAGCAGCTTGGGGACCACGAGGGCCGGAAACACCATATATTTT.

CDR3: CASSLGGSSEQYF. The CDR3 DNA follows: TGTGCCAGCAGCTTGGGCGGCAGCAGCGAGCAGTACTTC. The chain has TRBV5-6 and TRBJ2-7; D uncertain. The V gene lost 0 bases and the J gene lost 6 bases, with 10 bases spanning the gap. Per the germline V gene, CDR1 is SGHDT and CDR2 is YYEEEE. This CDR3 spans 13 amino acids.

The chain combines TRBV2 with TRBJ2-2; 8 bases map to TRBD2. The V segment lost 3 bases and the J segment 1 base; nucleotides outside the gene matches: 1. From germline, CDR1 is SNHLY and CDR2 FYNNEI. The CDR3 sequence is 15 residues long. The CDR3 here is CASSDLAGNTGELFF. The CDR3 nucleotides are TGTGCCAGCAGTGACCTAGCGGGGAACACCGGGGAGCTGTTTTTT.

A single count supports this clone. Written as DNA, the CDR3 is TGTGCCAGCAGTTACGGCGGGGGTGACGTGAACACTGAAGCTTTCTTT. Translated: CASSYGGGDVNTEAFF. V gene TRBV6-5 combines with J gene TRBJ1-1, with D possibly TRBD1 on 5 matching bases. V was clipped by 2 bases and J by 0 bases, with 13 bases between them. The CDR3 covers 16 residues. CDR1 and CDR2 from the germline V gene are MNHEY and SVGAGI.

This clone was seen a single time. The V gene is TRBV2, the J gene TRBJ2-4; 9 nucleotides agree with TRBD1. The CDR3 consists of 13 residues. J was trimmed by 11 bases and V by 6 bases; bases with no gene match: 8. CDR1 is SNHLY, CDR2 FYNNEI, per germline. The CDR3 here is CASSPLHRGLQYF. CDR3 DNA: TGTGCCAGCAGCCCACTACACAGGGGGCTTCAGTACTTC. Full variable domain (rest looked up from reference TRBV2 and TRBJ2-4): EPEVTQTPSHQVTQMGQEVILRCVPISNHLYFYWYRQILGQKVEFLVSFYNNEISEKSEIFDDQFSVERPDGSNFTLKIRSTKLEDSAMYFCASSPLHRGLQYFGAGTRLSVL.

The chain links TRBV19 to TRBJ2-7, with D possibly being TRBD1 (5 bases). Germline loops: CDR1 LNHDA, CDR2 SQIVND (reference sequence). The germline V and J ends were trimmed by 9 bases and 2 bases, with 8 bases remaining between them. CDR3 length: 11 amino acids. The CDR3 DNA reads as TGTGCCAGCGCGACAGCCTACGAGCAGTACTTC. Its protein product is CASATAYEQYF.

The chain is built from TRBV19 and TRBJ1-2; D is unclear. Germline CDR1 LNHDA, CDR2 SQIVND (reference sequence). The CDR3 sequence is 13 residues long. The germline V and J ends were trimmed by 6 bases and 2 bases, with 10 bases remaining between them. The CDR3 protein is CASSLDGNYGYTF. CDR3 sequence (DNA): TGTGCCAGTAGCCTTGACGGAAACTATGGCTACACCTTC.

The V gene is TRBV2, the J gene TRBJ2-7, with 11 bases lining up with TRBD1. This CDR3 region has 12 residues. Germline V lookup: CDR1 SNHLY, CDR2 FYNNEI. Germline trimming cut 8 bases from V and 6 bases from J; bases unmatched to any gene: 3. As DNA, the CDR3 is TGTGCCAGCGGGGGACAGGGGGTCGAGCAGTACTTC. Amino acids: CASGGQGVEQYF.

The CDR3 here is CSVEGGGRAEQYF. In DNA, the CDR3 is TGCAGCGTTGAAGGGGGGGGTAGGGCCGAGCAGTACTTC. The rearrangement links TRBV29-1 to TRBJ2-7, with 7 bases that match TRBD2. Germline values: CDR1 SQVTM, CDR2 ANQGSEA. V gave up 1 base and J gave up 6 bases; unmatched junction bases: 6. The length of the CDR3 is 13 residues.

The V and J genes are TRBV19 and TRBJ1-1, with TRBD1 matching over 7 bases. The CDR3 has 14 amino acids. In germline, CDR1 is LNHDA, CDR2 SQIVND (reference sequence). The ends lost 6 bases at V and 5 bases at J; junction bases unmatched: 9. The CDR3 reads CASSPRDSRTEAFF. DNA for the CDR3: TGTGCCAGTAGCCCTCGGGACAGTCGTACTGAAGCTTTCTTT. The entire variable domain, with the rest obtained from reference TRBV19 and TRBJ1-1, is as follows: DGGITQSPKYLFRKEGQNVTLSCEQNLNHDAMYWYRQDPGQGLRLIYYSQIVNDFQKGDIAEGYSVSREKKESFPLTVTSAQKNPTAFYLCASSPRDSRTEAFFGQGTRLTVV.

The V gene is TRBV5-6, the J gene TRBJ1-4; tentatively, D is TRBD1 (5 bases). Trimming shortened V by 3 bases and J by 5 bases, and 14 bases separated the two germline ends. This CDR3 spans 15 amino acids. Germline V gene sequence: CDR1 SGHDT, CDR2 YYEEEE. DNA of the CDR3: TGTGCCAGCAGCTCGGGGGGGAATACGAATGAAAAACTGTTTTTT. As protein: CASSSGGNTNEKLFF. Drawing the rest from reference TRBV5-6 and TRBJ1-4, the complete variable domain is DAGVTQSPTHLIKTRGQQVTLRCSPKSGHDTVSWYQQALGQGPQFIFQYYEEEERQRGNFPDRFSGHQFPNYSSELNVNALLLGDSALYLCASSSGGNTNEKLFFGSGTQLSVL.

The chain carries TRBV21-1 and TRBJ2-7; the D call TRBD1 from the table was never checked on the DNA. TRBV21-1 is an annotated pseudogene. The CDR3 length is 14 residues. CDR3 amino acids: CASRLDRAFYEQYF. CDR3 sequence (DNA): TGTGCCAGCAGGCTCGACAGAGCCTTCTACGAGCAGTACTTC.